One sample yielded the 3 T cell receptor beta chains listed below, sequenced in a study of T cells after posttransplantation cyclophosphamide. The table came from immunoSEQ multiplex PCR; TCRdb's copy has only in-frame clones and leaves some out. This table holds thousands of clones, around 92% found once. Material: CD4+ T cells sorted from bone marrow. The receptors shown here come from a woman between 55 and 75 years old in good health, CMV-negative, and a related stem cell transplant donor.

The chain links TRBV4-2 to TRBJ1-3; D is undetermined. The CDR3 is 15 amino acids. In germline, CDR1 is LGHNA, CDR2 YNFKEQ. Trimming took 2 bases from V and 6 from J, leaving 14 bases between them. The DNA of the CDR3 is TGTGCCAGCAGCCAACCGAGGGTGCTAGAAAACACCATATATTTT. It translates to CASSQPRVLENTIYF.

The chain has TRBV5-6 and TRBJ1-3; no firm D call. The CDR3 contains 15 residues. CDR1 and CDR2 from the germline V gene are SGHDT and YYEEEE. The germline V and J ends were trimmed by 4 bases and 0 bases, with 11 bases remaining between them. The CDR3 bases are TGTGCCAGCAGCATTAACGGGATCTCTGGAAACACCATATATTTT. Protein product: CASSINGISGNTIYF.

This clone was counted only a few times. The gene calls are TRBV21-1 and TRBJ1-2; the table's D call, TRBD1, was not checked against the DNA. TRBV21-1 is deemed a pseudogene. This CDR3 is 17 amino acids long. The CDR3 here is CASSKGVGADFHYGYTF. CDR3 DNA: TGTGCCAGCAGCAAAGGAGTAGGGGCAGATTTTCACTATGGCTACACCTTC.